This T cell receptor (beta chain) was sequenced in a study of blood T cells in healthy people across ages. For the second PCR, which ran for roughly 7 to 11 cycles, a sample-barcoded 5' primer and a J-beta primer mix were used. TCRdb reprocessed the 5' RACE reads via MiXCR and lists one record per CDR3 protein. The sample lists 1.5 million to 2 million distinct CDR3 sequences, roughly 43% seen once, with 23% in the top ten. Trimming took 1 base from V and 3 from J, leaving 13 bases between them. The CDR3 length is 15 residues. Sequencing was done on a sample of blood. The gene calls are TRBV12-3 or TRBV12-4 and TRBJ2-7, with TRBD2 as a possible D gene (6 bases). The TCR comes from a human donor in good health. In DNA, the CDR3 is TGTGCCAGCAGTTTAGGGACTATAATATTCTACGAGCAGTACTTC. Translating it yields CASSLGTIIFYEQYF.